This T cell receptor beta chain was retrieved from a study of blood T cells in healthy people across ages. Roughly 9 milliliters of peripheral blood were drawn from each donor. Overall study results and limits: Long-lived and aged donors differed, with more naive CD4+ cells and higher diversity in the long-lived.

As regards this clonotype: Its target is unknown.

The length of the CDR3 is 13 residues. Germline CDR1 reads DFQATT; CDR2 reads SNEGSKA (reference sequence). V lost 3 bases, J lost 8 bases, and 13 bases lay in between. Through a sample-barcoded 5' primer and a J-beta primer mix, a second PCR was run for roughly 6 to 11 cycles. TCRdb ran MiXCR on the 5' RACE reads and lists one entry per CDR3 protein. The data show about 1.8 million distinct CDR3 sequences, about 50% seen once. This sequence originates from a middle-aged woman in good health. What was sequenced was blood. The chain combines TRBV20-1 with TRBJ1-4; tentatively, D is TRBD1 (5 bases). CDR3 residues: CSASPGGEEKLFF. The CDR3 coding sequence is TGCAGTGCTAGTCCCGGGGGGGAAGAAAAACTGTTTTTT.